This entry lists 25 T cell receptor beta chains sequenced from one sample in a study of blood T cell repertoires in COVID-19. The protocol was immunoSEQ multiplex PCR, while the TCRdb copy is restricted to in-frame clones and leaves out a portion. The sample has 200,000 to 300,000 clones; around 90% are singletons. Sequencing input: peripheral blood. These receptors all stem from a woman in her 30s with acute or convalescent COVID-19.

The CDR3 loop reads CASSPSTGVWDTEAFF. CDR3 bases: TGTGCCAGCAGCCCGTCGACAGGGGTTTGGGACACTGAAGCTTTCTTT. The chain has TRBV7-2 and TRBJ1-1; 8 bases fit TRBD1. The V and J ends lost 5 bases and 3 bases, in that order; junction bases with no gene match: 11. This CDR3 contains 16 residues. The germline V gene encodes CDR1 SGHTA and CDR2 FQGNSA.

The rearrangement links TRBV6-2 or TRBV6-3 to TRBJ1-5; the match to TRBD1 covers 7 bases. After removal of 0 bases from V and 6 bases from J, the junction contained 5 bases not matched to a gene. CDR1 is MNHEY and CDR2 is SVGEGT in the germline V gene. This CDR3 is built from 15 residues. The CDR3 coding sequence is TGTGCCAGCAGTTACTCTAGACAGGGCCGTCAGCCCCAGCATTTT. Translation gives CASSYSRQGRQPQHF.

This clone has a single count. The rearrangement links TRBV10-3 to TRBJ2-1, with TRBD2 as a possible D gene (6 bases). The germline V gene encodes CDR1 ENHRY and CDR2 SYGVKD. V was shortened by 9 bases and J by 10 bases, with 22 bases between the two germline ends. The CDR3 length is 14 residues. The CDR3 DNA reads as TGTGCCATAGAGCCGGGAGATGGATTAAGGGAGCAGTTCTTC. Its protein product is CAIEPGDGLREQFF.

This rearrangement joins TRBV7-3 to TRBJ2-5; 8 positions agree with TRBD2. The CDR3 covers 15 residues. Germline loops: CDR1 SGHTA, CDR2 FQGTGA. Trimming cost V 6 bases and J 4 bases; bases outside gene matches: 10. CDR3 sequence reads: CASSLNSGTTETQYF. The CDR3 bases are TGTGCCAGCAGTTTGAATAGCGGGACGACAGAGACCCAGTACTTC.

This clone was counted once. The chain is built from TRBV19 and TRBJ2-3; TRBD2 matches 8 bases. Trimming at V came to 6 bases and at J to 6 bases, leaving 11 bases not matched to a gene. This CDR3 has 15 amino acids. Looked up from germline, CDR1 is LNHDA and CDR2 is SQIVND (reference sequence). CDR3 nucleotide sequence: TGTGCCAGTAGCCGAAGCGGGGGCGGGGGGGATACGCAGTATTTT. This gives the protein CASSRSGGGGDTQYF. The variable domain in full, completed from reference TRBV19 and TRBJ2-3, reads DGGITQSPKYLFRKEGQNVTLSCEQNLNHDAMYWYRQDPGQGLRLIYYSQIVNDFQKGDIAEGYSVSREKKESFPLTVTSAQKNPTAFYLCASSRSGGGGDTQYFGPGTRLTVL.

V is TRBV13 and J is TRBJ2-7; the D gene is possibly TRBD2 (6 bases). V was shortened by 4 bases and J by 3 bases, with 10 bases between the two germline ends. The CDR3 extends over 13 amino acids. Germline values: CDR1 PRHDT, CDR2 FYEKMQ (reference sequence). CDR3 bases: TGTGCCAGCAGCTCGGGACTTGACTACGAGCAGTACTTC. Amino acids: CASSSGLDYEQYF.

The chain is built from TRBV3-1 (or the pseudogene TRBV3-2) and TRBJ2-1; 7 bases are a match to TRBD1. The CDR3 has 14 amino acids. Germline CDR1 LGHDT, CDR2 YNNKEL (reference sequence). V shed 5 bases, J shed 9 bases, and the junction held 10 bases outside the gene matches. CDR3 nucleotides: TGTGCCAGCAGCGCATCGACAGGGTTCGGTGAGCAGTTCTTC. Protein product: CASSASTGFGEQFF.

In its sample, this clone was seen once. The chain has TRBV27 and TRBJ2-3, with 13 nucleotides matching TRBD2. V was pared by 2 bases and J by 2 bases, with 1 base of the junction left unmatched. In germline, CDR1 is MNHEY, CDR2 SMNVEV (reference sequence). The CDR3 contains 16 residues. The CDR3 spells CASSLTSGRATDTQYF. The CDR3 nucleotides are TGTGCCAGCAGTTTAACTAGCGGGAGGGCCACAGATACGCAGTATTTT.

This chain links TRBV2 with TRBJ1-2, with TRBD1 matching over 9 bases. After removal of 7 bases from V and 0 bases from J, the junction contained 3 bases not matched to a gene. Germline V gene data show CDR1 as SNHLY and CDR2 as FYNNEI. CDR3 length: 14 amino acids. CDR3 in amino acids: CASMRQGANYGYTF. The CDR3 DNA is TGTGCCAGCATGAGACAGGGGGCTAACTATGGCTACACCTTC.

The J gene is TRBJ2-5, the V gene TRBV30; 8 bases align to TRBD2. V lost 0 bases to trimming and J lost 4 bases; unmatched junction nucleotides: 16. Germline assignment: CDR1 GTSNPN and CDR2 SVGIG (reference sequence). This CDR3 is 18 amino acids long. As DNA, the CDR3 is TGTGCCTGGAGTGTACGGGTGGGTAGCGGGGCCCAGGGAGAGACCCAGTACTTC. As protein: CAWSVRVGSGAQGETQYF.

This chain connects TRBV10-3 to TRBJ2-5; maybe TRBD2 (6 bases). V lost 4 bases, J lost 5 bases, and 14 bases lay in between. Germline loops: CDR1 ENHRY, CDR2 SYGVKD. The CDR3 has 14 residues. CDR3 bases: TGTGCCATCAGTGGGGGGGAAGATGGCGAGACCCAGTACTTC. Its protein is CAISGGEDGETQYF.

V gene TRBV5-6 combines with J gene TRBJ2-7; unclear D gene. This CDR3 spans 13 amino acids. Germline lookup yields CDR1 SGHDT and CDR2 YYEEEE. Trimming removed 3 bases from V and 2 bases from J, with 9 bases in between. CDR3 nucleotide sequence: TGTGCCAGCAGCTCGACGGGTACCTACGAGCAGTACTTC. Translated, it gives CASSSTGTYEQYF.

This chain connects TRBV6-2 or TRBV6-3 to TRBJ2-6; tentatively, D is TRBD2 (5 bases). Germline CDR1 MNHEY, CDR2 SVGEGT. V was clipped by 3 bases and J by 3 bases, with 9 bases between them. The CDR3 spans 15 residues. CDR3 protein: CASSYTGYGANVLTF. Written as DNA, the CDR3 is TGTGCCAGCAGTTATACGGGGTATGGGGCCAACGTCCTGACTTTC.

CDR3 in DNA: TGTGCCAGCAGCCCGACAGGGAAGTCCTACGAGCAGTACTTC. Residues: CASSPTGKSYEQYF. The chain links TRBV9 to TRBJ2-7, with 7 bases fitting TRBD1. Germline V gene data show CDR1 as SGDLS and CDR2 as YYNGEE. After removal of 4 bases from V and 1 base from J, the junction contained 5 bases not matched to a gene. This CDR3 contains 14 residues.

The count of this clone is one. The chain recombines TRBV10-1 with TRBJ2-7; the D gene is possibly TRBD2 (5 bases). V was cut by 6 bases and J by 3 bases, with 12 bases left in between. The CDR3 is 13 amino acids. The germline V gene encodes CDR1 WNHNN and CDR2 SYGVQD (reference sequence). CDR3 residues: CASSQLGNYEQYF. In DNA, the CDR3 is TGCGCCAGCAGCCAACTAGGGAACTACGAGCAGTACTTC.

The chain links TRBV18 to TRBJ2-3, with 10 bases that match TRBD1. The CDR3 is made up of 16 amino acids. Trimming removed 1 base from V and 3 bases from J; junction bases left unmatched: 4. Germline lookup yields CDR1 KGHSH and CDR2 LQKENI. The CDR3 coding sequence is TGTGCCAGCTCACCACGCGGGACAGGGGTAACAGATACGCAGTATTTT. Amino acid sequence: CASSPRGTGVTDTQYF.

The chain uses TRBV12-5 and TRBJ2-7; 9 nucleotides agree with TRBD2. The junction had 8 bases not matched to a gene; V was cut back by 1 base and J by 7 bases. The germline V gene encodes CDR1 LGHNT and CDR2 FRNRAP. This CDR3 is 15 amino acids long. DNA of the CDR3: TGTGCTAGTGGTTTGGATGCGGGAGGGCCGAGGGAGCAGTACTTC. Encoded protein: CASGLDAGGPREQYF.

The rearrangement joins TRBV11-2 to TRBJ1-1; weak D call: TRBD1 (5 bases). Trimming left V 5 bases short and J 5 bases short, with 27 bases between. The CDR3 contains 18 residues. Germline CDR1 reads SGHAT; CDR2 reads FQNNGV. The CDR3 spells CASSIHLRSGVYRTEAFF. The CDR3 DNA reads TGTGCCAGCAGCATACACCTCCGGTCGGGGGTCTACAGGACTGAAGCTTTCTTT.

The rearrangement links TRBV5-1 to TRBJ2-6; 8 bases align to TRBD2. CDR3 length: 19 residues. J was trimmed by 0 bases and V by 4 bases; bases with no gene match: 12. Germline V gene lookup returns CDR1 SGHRS and CDR2 YFSETQ. CDR3 sequence reads: CASSPAGGSTFSGANVLTF. Written as DNA, the CDR3 is TGCGCCAGCAGCCCCGCGGGAGGATCCACTTTCTCTGGGGCCAACGTCCTGACTTTC. Looking up the rest from reference TRBV5-1 and TRBJ2-6 gives the full variable domain: KAGVTQTPRYLIKTRGQQVTLSCSPISGHRSVSWYQQTPGQGLQFLFEYFSETQRNKGNFPGRFSGRQFSNSRSEMNVSTLELGDSALYLCASSPAGGSTFSGANVLTFGAGSRLTVL.

The gene calls are TRBV19 and TRBJ2-7; the match to TRBD1 covers 8 bases. V shed 4 bases and J 5 bases; nucleotides not matched to a gene: 1. CDR1 is LNHDA, CDR2 SQIVND, per germline (reference sequence). This CDR3 region has 12 residues. The CDR3, as DNA: TGTGCCAGTAGTAGGACAGGGAACGAGCAGTACTTC. It specifies CASSRTGNEQYF.

The chain couples TRBV5-6 to TRBJ2-1; 9 bases match TRBD2. CDR3 length: 15 residues. Trimming cost V 0 bases and J 5 bases; bases outside gene matches: 3. From germline, CDR1 is SGHDT and CDR2 YYEEEE. CDR3 loop: CASSLGLAGHNEQFF. CDR3 DNA: TGTGCCAGCAGCTTGGGGCTAGCGGGACACAATGAGCAGTTCTTC. The variable domain in full, completed from reference TRBV5-6 and TRBJ2-1, reads DAGVTQSPTHLIKTRGQQVTLRCSPKSGHDTVSWYQQALGQGPQFIFQYYEEEERQRGNFPDRFSGHQFPNYSSELNVNALLLGDSALYLCASSLGLAGHNEQFFGPGTRLTVL.

V is TRBV2 and J is TRBJ1-2, with TRBD1 matching 11 bases. Germline CDR1 is SNHLY and CDR2 is FYNNEI. The CDR3 is 15 amino acids. Trimming at V came to 0 bases and at J to 8 bases, leaving 5 bases not matched to a gene. The CDR3 loop reads CASSEAGQGVGGYTF. The CDR3, as DNA: TGTGCCAGCAGTGAAGCGGGACAGGGGGTAGGGGGCTACACCTTC.

This clone turned up a few times. The chain recombines TRBV7-8 with TRBJ2-1; the match to TRBD1 covers 9 bases. Germline CDR1 is SGHVS and CDR2 is FQNEAQ. This CDR3 comprises 16 residues. With V trimmed by 5 bases and J by 7 bases, 12 bases remained unmatched. The DNA of the CDR3 is TGTGCCAGCAGCGTTACAAGGACAGGGGTTTTTAATGAGCAGTTCTTC. Encoded protein: CASSVTRTGVFNEQFF.

The chain is built from TRBV24-1 and TRBJ2-1, with D perhaps TRBD2 (6 bases). With 0 bases removed from V and 9 bases from J, the gap between germline ends came to 8 bases. The CDR3 runs 13 residues. Germline CDR1 and CDR2: KGHDR and SFDVKD. The CDR3 reads CATSDLGEVEQFF. CDR3 nucleotides: TGTGCCACCAGTGATTTGGGGGAGGTTGAGCAGTTCTTC.

This chain connects TRBV19 to TRBJ1-3, with D perhaps matching TRBD1 (6 bases). This CDR3 is built from 13 residues. With 6 bases removed from V and 4 bases from J, the gap between germline ends came to 10 bases. The germline gives CDR1 LNHDA, CDR2 SQIVND (reference sequence). This chain's CDR3 is CASRAGAGNTIYF. The CDR3 DNA is TGTGCCAGTAGGGCAGGGGCCGGAAACACCATATATTTT. The full variable domain, in which reference TRBV19 and TRBJ1-3 provide the parts outside the CDR3, is DGGITQSPKYLFRKEGQNVTLSCEQNLNHDAMYWYRQDPGQGLRLIYYSQIVNDFQKGDIAEGYSVSREKKESFPLTVTSAQKNPTAFYLCASRAGAGNTIYFGEGSWLTVV.